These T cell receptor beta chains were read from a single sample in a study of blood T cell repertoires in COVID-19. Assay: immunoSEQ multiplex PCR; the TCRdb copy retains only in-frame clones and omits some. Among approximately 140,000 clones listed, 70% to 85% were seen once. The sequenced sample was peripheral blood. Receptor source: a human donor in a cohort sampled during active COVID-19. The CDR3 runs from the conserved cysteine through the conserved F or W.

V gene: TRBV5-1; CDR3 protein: CASSLLGLADTGELFF
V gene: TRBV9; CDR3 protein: CASSVELLGLAGGYNEQFF
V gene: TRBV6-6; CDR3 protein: CASLSPGTYEQFF
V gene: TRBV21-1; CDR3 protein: CASSKVPSAVKTQYF
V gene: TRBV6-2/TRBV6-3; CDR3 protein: CASSYSSMRVSDTQYF
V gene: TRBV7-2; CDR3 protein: CASSPGLAGGEQFF
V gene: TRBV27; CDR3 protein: CASSSPGQGAYEQYF
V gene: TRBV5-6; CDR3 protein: CASSLGAGASYEQYF
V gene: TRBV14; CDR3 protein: CASSRGQPSTDTQYF
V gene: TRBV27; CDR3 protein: CASKEAKGRNSPLHF
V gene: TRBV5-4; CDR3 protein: CASSHPTGDGSEQYF
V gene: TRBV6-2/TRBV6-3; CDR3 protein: CASSYAGQGTVKLDVYNEQFF
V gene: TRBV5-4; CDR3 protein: CASSQGTGGPNNEQFF
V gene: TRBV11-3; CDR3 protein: CASSRGQGLAGSSYNEQFF
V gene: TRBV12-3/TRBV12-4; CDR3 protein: CASSTTGSYEQYF
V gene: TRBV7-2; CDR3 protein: CASTAGGHQPQHF
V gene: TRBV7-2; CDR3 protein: CASRRTGDTDYTF
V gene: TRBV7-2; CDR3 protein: CASSPWTSGGPYEQYF
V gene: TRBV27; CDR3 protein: CASLDRGGETQYF
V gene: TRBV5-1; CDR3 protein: CASSYSTGTGPNGYTF
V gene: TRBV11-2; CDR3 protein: CASSLSGDTDTQYF
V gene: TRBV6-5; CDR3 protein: CASSYTGQGFTDTQYF
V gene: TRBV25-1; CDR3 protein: CASRPTGIAGYTF
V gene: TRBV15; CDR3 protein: CATKPGYQETQYF
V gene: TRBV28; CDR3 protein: CASSREQGTANTEAFF
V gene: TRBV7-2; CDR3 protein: CASSLAFGAGGGGYTF
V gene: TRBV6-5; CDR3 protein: CASLASGGGTQYF
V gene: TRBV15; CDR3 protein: CATSRGGLGGSYNEQFF
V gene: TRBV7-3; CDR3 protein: CASSLDRGSYNEQFF